Below are 2 T cell receptor beta chains sequenced from a single sample in a study of blood T cell repertoires in COVID-19. Measured with immunoSEQ multiplex PCR; TCRdb has only the in-frame clones, and not every one. The sample records 450,000 or so clones, about 90% being singletons. Sequenced material: peripheral blood. These receptors all come from a young man with COVID-19, enrolled during active disease.

CDR3 bases: TGTGCCAGCAAGCGGAGCCAAGAGACCCAGTACTTC. It yields the protein CASKRSQETQYF. The chain uses TRBV2 and TRBJ2-5, with D possibly being TRBD2 (5 bases). Germline V gives CDR1 SNHLY, CDR2 FYNNEI. V shed 7 bases and J shed 1 base, with 7 bases lying between them. The CDR3 sequence is 12 residues long.

V and J are TRBV12-3 or TRBV12-4 and TRBJ2-7; 7 nucleotides line up with TRBD1. Unmatched junction bases numbered 7, after V lost 5 bases and J lost 6 bases. CDR3 size: 13 residues. CDR3 region: CASSPQGYGEQYF. The CDR3 region has the DNA TGTGCCAGCAGTCCACAGGGGTATGGCGAGCAGTACTTC.